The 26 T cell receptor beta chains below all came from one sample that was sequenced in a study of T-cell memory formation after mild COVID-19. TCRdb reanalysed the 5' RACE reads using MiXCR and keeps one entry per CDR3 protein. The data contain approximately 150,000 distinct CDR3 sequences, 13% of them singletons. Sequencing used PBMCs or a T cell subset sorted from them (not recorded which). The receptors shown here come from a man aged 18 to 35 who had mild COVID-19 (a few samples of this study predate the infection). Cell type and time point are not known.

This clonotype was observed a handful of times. The CDR3 loop reads CSAWTSHGEQFF. The CDR3 DNA reads as TGCAGTGCTTGGACTTCCCACGGTGAGCAGTTCTTC. The V gene is TRBV20-1, the J gene TRBJ2-1; TRBD2 might be the D (5 bases). Germline V lookup: CDR1 DFQATT, CDR2 SNEGSKA (reference sequence). The CDR3 extends over 12 amino acids. The V end lost 5 bases, the J end lost 9 bases, and 14 bases lay between the germline ends.

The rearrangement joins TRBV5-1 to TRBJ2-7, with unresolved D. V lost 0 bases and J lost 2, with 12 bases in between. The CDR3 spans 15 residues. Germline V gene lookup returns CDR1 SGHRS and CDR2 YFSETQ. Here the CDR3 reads CASSLGRALTYEQYF. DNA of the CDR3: TGCGCCAGCAGCTTGGGAAGGGCCCTAACCTACGAGCAGTACTTC.

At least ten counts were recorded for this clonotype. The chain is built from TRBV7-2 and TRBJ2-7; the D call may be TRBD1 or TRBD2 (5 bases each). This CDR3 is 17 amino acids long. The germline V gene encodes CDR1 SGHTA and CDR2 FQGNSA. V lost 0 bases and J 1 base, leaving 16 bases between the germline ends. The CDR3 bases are TGTGCCAGCAGCTTAGCGGGACCTGGGGCCGGGTCCTACGAGCAGTACTTC. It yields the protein CASSLAGPGAGSYEQYF.

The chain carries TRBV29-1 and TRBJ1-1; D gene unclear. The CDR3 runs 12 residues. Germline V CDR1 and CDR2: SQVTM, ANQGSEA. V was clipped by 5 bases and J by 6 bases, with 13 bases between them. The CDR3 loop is CSVHPFSSEAFF. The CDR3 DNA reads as TGCAGCGTTCATCCATTTAGTTCTGAAGCTTTCTTT.

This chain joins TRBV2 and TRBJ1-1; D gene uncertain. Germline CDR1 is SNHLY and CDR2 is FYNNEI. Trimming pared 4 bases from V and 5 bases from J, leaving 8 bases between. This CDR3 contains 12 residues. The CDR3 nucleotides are TGTGCCAGCAGTGGTTTAGGGACTGAAGCTTTCTTT. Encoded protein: CASSGLGTEAFF.

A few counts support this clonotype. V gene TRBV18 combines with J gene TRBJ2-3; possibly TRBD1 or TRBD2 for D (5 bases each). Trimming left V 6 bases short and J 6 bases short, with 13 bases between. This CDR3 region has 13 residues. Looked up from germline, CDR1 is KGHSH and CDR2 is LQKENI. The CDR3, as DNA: TGTGCCAGCTCCCCCAACGGGGCGGATACGCAGTATTTT. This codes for CASSPNGADTQYF.

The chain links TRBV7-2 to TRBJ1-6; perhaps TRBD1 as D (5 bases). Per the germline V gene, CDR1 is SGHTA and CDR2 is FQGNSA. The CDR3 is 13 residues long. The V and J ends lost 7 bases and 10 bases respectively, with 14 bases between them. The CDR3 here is CASTTVGVSPLHF. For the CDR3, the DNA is TGTGCCAGCACCACTGTAGGGGTCTCACCCCTCCACTTT. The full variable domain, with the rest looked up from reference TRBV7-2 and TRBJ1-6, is GAGVSQSPSNKVTEKGKDVELRCDPISGHTALYWYRQSLGQGLEFLIYFQGNSAPDKSGLPSDRFSAERTGGSVSTLTIQRTQQEDSAVYLCASTTVGVSPLHFGNGTRLTVT.

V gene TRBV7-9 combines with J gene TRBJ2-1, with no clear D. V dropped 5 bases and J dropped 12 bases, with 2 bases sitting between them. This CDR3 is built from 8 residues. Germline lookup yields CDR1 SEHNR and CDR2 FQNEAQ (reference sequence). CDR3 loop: CASSTQFF. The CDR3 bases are TGTGCCAGCAGCACGCAGTTCTTC.

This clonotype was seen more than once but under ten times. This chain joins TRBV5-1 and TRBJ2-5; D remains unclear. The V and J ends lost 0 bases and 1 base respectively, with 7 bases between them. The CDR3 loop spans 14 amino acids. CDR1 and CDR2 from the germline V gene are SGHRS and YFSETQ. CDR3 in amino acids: CASSLGWIQETQYF. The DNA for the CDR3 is TGCGCCAGCAGCTTGGGCTGGATCCAAGAGACCCAGTACTTC.

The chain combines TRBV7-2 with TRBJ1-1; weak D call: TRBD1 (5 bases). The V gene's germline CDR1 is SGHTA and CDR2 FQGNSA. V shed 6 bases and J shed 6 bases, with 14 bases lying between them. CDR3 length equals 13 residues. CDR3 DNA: TGTGCCAGCAGTCTCAGACAGATGGCTGAAGCTTTCTTT. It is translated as CASSLRQMAEAFF.

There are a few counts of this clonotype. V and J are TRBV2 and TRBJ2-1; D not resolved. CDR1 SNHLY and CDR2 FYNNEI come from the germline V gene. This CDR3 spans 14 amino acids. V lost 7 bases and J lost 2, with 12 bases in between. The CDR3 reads CASTRINPYNEQFF. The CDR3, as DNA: TGTGCCAGCACCCGGATAAATCCCTACAATGAGCAGTTCTTC.

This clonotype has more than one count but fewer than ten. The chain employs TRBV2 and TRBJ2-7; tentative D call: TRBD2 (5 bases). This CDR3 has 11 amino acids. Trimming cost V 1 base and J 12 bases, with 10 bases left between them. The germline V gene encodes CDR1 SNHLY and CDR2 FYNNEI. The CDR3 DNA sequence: TGTGCCAGCAGTGAAGATAGCGTGCGGTACTTC. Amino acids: CASSEDSVRYF.

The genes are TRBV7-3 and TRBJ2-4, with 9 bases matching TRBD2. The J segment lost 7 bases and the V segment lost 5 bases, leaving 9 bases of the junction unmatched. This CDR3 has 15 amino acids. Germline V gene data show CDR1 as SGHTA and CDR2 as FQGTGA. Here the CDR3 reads CASSPGTSKVNIQYF. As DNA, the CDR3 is TGTGCCAGCAGCCCTGGGACTAGCAAGGTGAACATTCAGTACTTC.

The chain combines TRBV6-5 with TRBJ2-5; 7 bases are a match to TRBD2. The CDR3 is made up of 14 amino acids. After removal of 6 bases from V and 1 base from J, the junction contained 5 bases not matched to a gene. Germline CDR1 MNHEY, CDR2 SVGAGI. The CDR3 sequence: CASRLTSAQETQYF. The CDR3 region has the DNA TGTGCCAGCAGACTTACTAGCGCCCAAGAGACCCAGTACTTC.

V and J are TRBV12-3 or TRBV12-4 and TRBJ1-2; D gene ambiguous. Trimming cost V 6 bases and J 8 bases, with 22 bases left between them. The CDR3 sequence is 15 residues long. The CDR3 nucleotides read TGTGCCAGCAGCCCCTATAACTCCCAGGCATCCGGCTACACCTTC. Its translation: CASSPYNSQASGYTF.

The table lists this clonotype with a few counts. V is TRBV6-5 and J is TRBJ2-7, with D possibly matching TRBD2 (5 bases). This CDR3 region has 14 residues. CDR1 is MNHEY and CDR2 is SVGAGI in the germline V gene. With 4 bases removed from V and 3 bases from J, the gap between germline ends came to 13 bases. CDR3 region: CASSWRFGDYEQYV. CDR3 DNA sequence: TGTGCCAGCAGTTGGAGGTTCGGAGACTACGAGCAGTACGTC.

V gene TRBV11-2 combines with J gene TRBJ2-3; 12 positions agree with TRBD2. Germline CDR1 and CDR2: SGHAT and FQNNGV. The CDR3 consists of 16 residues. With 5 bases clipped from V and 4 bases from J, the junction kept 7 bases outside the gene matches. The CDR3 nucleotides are TGTGCCAGCAGCGCGCGACTAGCGGGGGCTTCAGATACGCAGTATTTT. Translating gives CASSARLAGASDTQYF.

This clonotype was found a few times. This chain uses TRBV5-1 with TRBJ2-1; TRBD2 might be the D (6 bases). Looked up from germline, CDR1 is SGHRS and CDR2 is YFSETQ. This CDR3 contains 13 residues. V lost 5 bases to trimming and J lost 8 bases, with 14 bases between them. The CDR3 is CASRKGSGDEQFF. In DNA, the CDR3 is TGCGCCAGCAGGAAGGGGTCGGGGGATGAGCAGTTCTTC.

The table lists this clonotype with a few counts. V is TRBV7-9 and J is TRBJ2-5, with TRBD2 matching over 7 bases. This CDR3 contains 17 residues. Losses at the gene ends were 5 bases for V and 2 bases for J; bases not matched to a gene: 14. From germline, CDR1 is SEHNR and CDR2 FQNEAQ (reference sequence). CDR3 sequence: CASSPPSGRASQETQYF. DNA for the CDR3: TGTGCCAGCAGCCCTCCTAGCGGTAGAGCCTCTCAAGAGACCCAGTACTTC. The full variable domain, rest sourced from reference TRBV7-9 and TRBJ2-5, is DTGVSQNPRHKITKRGQNVTFRCDPISEHNRLYWYRQTLGQGPEFLTYFQNEAQLEKSRLLSDRFSAERPKGSFSTLEIQRTEQGDSAMYLCASSPPSGRASQETQYFGPGTRLLVL.

The DNA for the CDR3 is TGTGCCAGCAGCCTACTTGGGGGCGGGAATGAGCAGTTCTTC. Its protein product is CASSLLGGGNEQFF. The chain combines TRBV7-3 with TRBJ2-1; perhaps TRBD1 as D (6 bases). Deletions cut 5 bases from V and 7 bases from J, with 15 bases between. CDR3 length: 14 residues. Germline lookup yields CDR1 SGHTA and CDR2 FQGTGA.

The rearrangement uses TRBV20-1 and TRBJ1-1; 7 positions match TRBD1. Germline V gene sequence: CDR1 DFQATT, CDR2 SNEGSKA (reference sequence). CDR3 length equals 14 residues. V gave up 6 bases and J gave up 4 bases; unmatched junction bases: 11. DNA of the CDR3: TGCAGTGCATCCAGAGGGGGCCCGGCCACTGAAGCTTTCTTT. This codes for CSASRGGPATEAFF.

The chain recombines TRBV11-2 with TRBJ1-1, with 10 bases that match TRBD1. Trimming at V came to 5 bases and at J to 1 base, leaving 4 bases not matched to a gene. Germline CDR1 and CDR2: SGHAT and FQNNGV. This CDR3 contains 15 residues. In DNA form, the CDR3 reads TGTGCCAGCAGCCCCGGGACAGGGGCGAACACTGAAGCTTTCTTT. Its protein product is CASSPGTGANTEAFF.

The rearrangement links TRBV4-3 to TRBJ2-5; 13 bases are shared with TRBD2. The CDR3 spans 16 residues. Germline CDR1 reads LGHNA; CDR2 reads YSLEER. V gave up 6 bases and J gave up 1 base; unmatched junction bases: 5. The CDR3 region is CASRRLAGGPQETQYF. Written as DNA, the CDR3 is TGCGCCAGCAGGAGACTAGCGGGGGGCCCCCAAGAGACCCAGTACTTC.

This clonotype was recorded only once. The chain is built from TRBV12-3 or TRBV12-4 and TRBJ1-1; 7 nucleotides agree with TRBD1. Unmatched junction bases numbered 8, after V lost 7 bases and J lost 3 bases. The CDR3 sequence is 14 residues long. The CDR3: CASNSGGGDTEAFF. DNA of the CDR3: TGTGCCAGCAACTCAGGGGGGGGTGACACTGAAGCTTTCTTT.

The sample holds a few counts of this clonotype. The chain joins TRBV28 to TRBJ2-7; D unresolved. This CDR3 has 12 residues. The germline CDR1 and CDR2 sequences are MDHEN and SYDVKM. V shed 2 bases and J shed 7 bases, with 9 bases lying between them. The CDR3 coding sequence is TGTGCCAGCAGTTTACAAGCCATGGAGCAGTACTTC. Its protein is CASSLQAMEQYF.

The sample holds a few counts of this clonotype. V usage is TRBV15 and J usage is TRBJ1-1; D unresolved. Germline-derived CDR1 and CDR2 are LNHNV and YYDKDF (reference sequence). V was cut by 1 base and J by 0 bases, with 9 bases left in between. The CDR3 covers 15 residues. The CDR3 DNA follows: TGTGCCACCAGCAGAGTTAGTAACATGAACACTGAAGCTTTCTTT. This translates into CATSRVSNMNTEAFF.